The 18 T cell receptor beta chains in this list originate from one sample, sequenced in a study of cytotoxic CD8 clonotypes in ibrutinib-treated CLL. TCRdb's copy holds only in-frame clones and misses some; the assay was immunoSEQ multiplex PCR. Among around 300,000 clones listed, about 80% were seen once. The sample consisted of PBMCs, taken before ibrutinib treatment. The receptors derive from a human donor with chronic lymphocytic leukemia.

This clone was observed once. The chain employs TRBV6-5 and TRBJ2-1; 7 bases are shared with TRBD2. V shed 6 bases and J 8 bases; nucleotides not matched to a gene: 10. In germline, CDR1 is MNHEY, CDR2 SVGAGI. This CDR3 comprises 14 residues. CDR3 DNA sequence: TGTGCCAGCAGCCCGGGACTATATTCACATGAGCAGTTCTTC. Its translation: CASSPGLYSHEQFF.

This rearrangement joins TRBV4-3 to TRBJ1-1, with D possibly TRBD1 on 5 matching bases. Trimming cost V 3 bases and J 1 base, with 9 bases left between them. Germline assignment: CDR1 LGHNA and CDR2 YSLEER. The CDR3 totals 14 residues. The CDR3 DNA follows: TGCGCCAGCAGCCACCTCGACAGGAACACTGAAGCTTTCTTT. Translation gives CASSHLDRNTEAFF.

In nucleotides, the CDR3 is TGTGCCAGTAGTATAACCACTCGGGACAGGGGGCCTCGGAGCACTGAAGCTTTCTTT. Its translation: CASSITTRDRGPRSTEAFF. The chain joins TRBV19 to TRBJ1-1; 12 bases match TRBD1. The CDR3 spans 19 residues. Germline V gene data show CDR1 as LNHDA and CDR2 as SQIVND (reference sequence). With 2 bases clipped from V and 4 bases from J, the junction kept 14 bases outside the gene matches.

This clone was seen once. The chain couples TRBV7-9 to TRBJ2-7; D unclear. From germline, CDR1 is SEHNR and CDR2 FQNEAQ (reference sequence). The CDR3 spans 14 residues. Deletions cut 3 bases from V and 3 bases from J, with 12 bases between. The CDR3 region has the DNA TGTGCCAGCAGCTTGAAAGAAGTACACTACGAGCAGTACTTC. Protein sequence: CASSLKEVHYEQYF.

V usage is TRBV7-2 and J usage is TRBJ2-3; 13 bases align to TRBD2. Germline V gene lookup returns CDR1 SGHTA and CDR2 FQGNSA. The trim removed 6 bases at V and 5 bases at J, leaving 5 bases unmatched. This CDR3 region has 15 residues. In DNA, the CDR3 is TGTGCCAGCAGGCATAGACTAGCGGGAGGAGATACGCAGTATTTT. It translates to CASRHRLAGGDTQYF.

The gene calls are TRBV6-1 and TRBJ2-7; TRBD2 agrees at 7 bases. V was clipped by 8 bases and J by 5 bases; unmatched bases: 6. Germline V CDR1 and CDR2: MNHNS, SASEGT. The CDR3 totals 12 residues. This chain's CDR3 is CASRTSMDEQYF. The CDR3, as DNA: TGTGCCAGCCGGACTAGTATGGACGAGCAGTACTTC.

In this sample, this clone turned up a few times. The genes are TRBV10-3 and TRBJ2-7, with 7 bases lining up with TRBD1. The CDR3 has 13 amino acids. Germline V lookup: CDR1 ENHRY, CDR2 SYGVKD. Trimming removed 6 bases from V and 4 bases from J; junction bases left unmatched: 6. The CDR3 region is CAISRDSDYEQYF. Here the CDR3 DNA reads TGTGCCATCAGCAGGGACAGCGATTACGAGCAGTACTTC.

This clone was detected once. The chain combines TRBV5-1 with TRBJ2-1; D is tentatively TRBD1 or TRBD2 (5 bases each). This CDR3 region has 14 residues. CDR1 is SGHRS, CDR2 YFSETQ, per germline. V lost 4 bases and J 9 bases, leaving 17 bases between the germline ends. CDR3 sequence (DNA): TGCGCCAGCAGCCCAGGGCCCGGGGTTAGTGAGCAGTTCTTC. This sequence encodes CASSPGPGVSEQFF.

CDR3 protein: CASSLNSYEQYF. In nucleotides, the CDR3 is TGTGCCAGCAGTCTCAACTCCTACGAGCAGTACTTC. V usage is TRBV7-9 and J usage is TRBJ2-7, with D uncertain. The CDR3 is made up of 12 amino acids. Trimming took 6 bases from V and 0 from J, leaving 6 bases between them. CDR1 is SEHNR and CDR2 is FQNEAQ in the germline V gene (reference sequence).

This clone was seen a single time. The same CDR3 arises from other DNA sequences in this sample as well. V gene TRBV7-3 combines with J gene TRBJ1-1; D is ambiguous. V lost 2 bases, J lost 0 bases, and 4 bases lay in between. There are 13 residues in the CDR3. CDR1 is SGHTA, CDR2 FQGTGA, per germline. CDR3: CASSLYMNTEAFF. The CDR3 DNA follows: TGTGCCAGCAGCTTATATATGAACACTGAAGCTTTCTTT.

The chain has TRBV7-9 and TRBJ2-5; possible D gene TRBD1, 6 bases. The CDR3 is 16 amino acids. Trimming left V 4 bases short and J 2 bases short, with 17 bases between. From germline, CDR1 is SEHNR and CDR2 FQNEAQ (reference sequence). DNA of the CDR3: TGTGCCAGCAGCTGGCGTCCGGGACATAGGCAAGAGACCCAGTACTTC. Translating gives CASSWRPGHRQETQYF.

As to this clone: Other DNA sequences of this sample code for an identical CDR3. J is TRBJ1-2 and V is TRBV20-1, with D hard to call. CDR1 is DFQATT, CDR2 SNEGSKA, per germline (reference sequence). Trimming removed 3 bases from V and 5 bases from J, with 7 bases in between. The CDR3 is made up of 11 amino acids. CDR3 protein: CSASAGYGYTF. CDR3 bases: TGCAGTGCTAGTGCGGGATATGGCTACACCTTC.

The V and J genes are TRBV5-1 and TRBJ2-6; 7 nucleotides line up with TRBD1. J gave up 0 bases and V 1 base, and 16 bases lay outside the gene matches. Looked up from germline, CDR1 is SGHRS and CDR2 is YFSETQ. The length of the CDR3 is 21 residues. As DNA, the CDR3 is TGCGCCAGCAGCTTGTCTCTCGTGGCAGGGACAGATTTCTCTGGGGCCAACGTCCTGACTTTC. Encoded protein: CASSLSLVAGTDFSGANVLTF.

The chain joins TRBV15 to TRBJ2-1; maybe TRBD2 (6 bases). The V and J ends lost 0 bases and 10 bases respectively, with 13 bases between them. Germline assignment: CDR1 LNHNV and CDR2 YYDKDF (reference sequence). CDR3 length: 14 residues. CDR3 nucleotide sequence: TGTGCCACCAGCAGAGAACTAGGAGGGAGGGAGCAGTTCTTC. Translating it yields CATSRELGGREQFF. The entire variable domain, with the rest obtained from reference TRBV15 and TRBJ2-1, is as follows: DAMVIQNPRYQVTQFGKPVTLSCSQTLNHNVMYWYQQKSSQAPKLLFHYYDKDFNNEADTPDNFQSRRPNTSFCFLDIRSPGLGDTAMYLCATSRELGGREQFFGPGTRLTVL.

As regards this clone: One end of the junction does not line up with germline, which may come from a read error. Different DNA sequences within this sample yield the same CDR3. This chain joins TRBV7-7 and TRBJ2-2; TRBD2 matches at 8 bases. CDR3 size: 15 residues. The germline V gene has CDR1 SSHAT and CDR2 FNYEAQ (reference sequence). Here the CDR3 DNA reads TGTGCTAGCAGCTTGGCGGGAGGGAACACCGGGGAGCTGTTTTTT. This gives the protein CASSLAGGNTGELFF.

This chain links TRBV11-2 with TRBJ2-1; unclear D gene. V lost 0 bases and J 6 bases, leaving 3 bases between the germline ends. The CDR3 is 12 amino acids. Germline CDR1 reads SGHAT; CDR2 reads FQNNGV. CDR3 bases: TGTGCCAGCAGCTTAGACGGCAATGAGCAGTTCTTC. Protein sequence: CASSLDGNEQFF.

The CDR3 sequence is CASSLGRSSGNTIYF. As DNA, the CDR3 is TGTGCCAGCAGCCTGGGACGGAGCTCTGGAAACACCATATATTTT. V and J are TRBV7-8 and TRBJ1-3; perhaps TRBD1 as D (5 bases). The CDR3 is made up of 15 amino acids. Germline V CDR1 and CDR2: SGHVS, FQNEAQ. Deletions cut 5 bases from V and 0 bases from J, with 11 bases between. The variable domain in full, completed from reference TRBV7-8 and TRBJ1-3, reads GAGVSQSPRYKVAKRGQDVALRCDPISGHVSLFWYQQALGQGPEFLTYFQNEAQLDKSGLPSDRFFAERPEGSVSTLKIQRTQQEDSAVYLCASSLGRSSGNTIYFGEGSWLTVV.

The chain uses TRBV30 and TRBJ1-5; D is undetermined. The CDR3 extends over 16 amino acids. CDR1 is GTSNPN and CDR2 is SVGIG in the germline V gene (reference sequence). Trimming pared 2 bases from V and 1 base from J, leaving 15 bases between. CDR3 amino acids: CAWSRAGLFSNQPQHF. CDR3 DNA sequence: TGTGCCTGGAGTCGGGCCGGCCTCTTCAGCAATCAGCCCCAGCATTTT.